A single sample is the source of the 19 T cell receptor beta chains below, sequenced in a study of cytomegalovirus exposure and HLA in healthy donors. A multiplex PCR was run with 60 Vbeta primers and 13 Jbeta primers. Sequencing was performed with immunoSEQ multiplex PCR; in TCRdb, only in-frame clones are kept and a portion is missing. The profile shows around 150,000 clones, almost 80% of them singletons. The sample taken for sequencing was PBMCs. The receptors here all came from a woman in her forties or fifties in good health and CMV-seropositive.

V usage is TRBV5-1 and J usage is TRBJ2-5; D unresolved. This CDR3 contains 13 residues. From germline, CDR1 is SGHRS and CDR2 YFSETQ. The ends were cut back, 7 bases at V and 4 bases at J, with 14 bases in the middle. The CDR3 DNA reads TGCGCCAGCCGACGCCTAGTGGGAGAGACCCAGTACTTC. Amino acid sequence: CASRRLVGETQYF.

The chain uses TRBV18 and TRBJ1-4; the D gene is possibly TRBD1 (6 bases). The CDR3 extends over 16 amino acids. V dropped 3 bases and J dropped 0 bases, with 11 bases sitting between them. The germline V gene encodes CDR1 KGHSH and CDR2 LQKENI. The CDR3 bases are TGTGCCAGCTCACCGGACAGCCCCACAACTAATGAAAAACTGTTTTTT. Translation: CASSPDSPTTNEKLFF.

This clone came up a few times. V gene TRBV11-2 combines with J gene TRBJ1-2; the match to TRBD1 covers 11 bases. The germline V gene encodes CDR1 SGHAT and CDR2 FQNNGV. Germline trimming cut 3 bases from V and 5 bases from J; bases unmatched to any gene: 2. The CDR3 is 14 residues long. The CDR3 region is CASSFGTGGYGYTF. CDR3 DNA sequence: TGTGCCAGCAGCTTCGGGACAGGGGGTTATGGCTACACCTTC. The variable domain in full, with the rest retrieved from reference TRBV11-2 and TRBJ1-2, is EAGVAQSPRYKIIEKRQSVAFWCNPISGHATLYWYQQILGQGPKLLIQFQNNGVVDDSQLPKDRFSAERLKGVDSTLKIQPAKLEDSAVYLCASSFGTGGYGYTFGSGTRLTVV.

This chain connects TRBV9 to TRBJ2-1; tentatively, D is TRBD2 (6 bases). Trimming took 4 bases from V and 6 from J, leaving 14 bases between them. This CDR3 has 14 amino acids. Germline V lookup: CDR1 SGDLS, CDR2 YYNGEE. CDR3 loop: CASSSSPAGNEQFF. The CDR3 DNA reads as TGTGCCAGCAGCTCTTCCCCAGCGGGCAATGAGCAGTTCTTC.

The chain has TRBV18 and TRBJ2-6; 11 nucleotides agree with TRBD1. Germline loops: CDR1 KGHSH, CDR2 LQKENI. V shed 3 bases, J shed 4 bases, and the junction held 5 bases outside the gene matches. This CDR3 has 17 amino acids. CDR3 bases: TGTGCCAGCTCACCGCGGGACAGGGGGGTCGGGGCCAACGTCCTGACTTTC. Translation gives CASSPRDRGVGANVLTF.

This chain links TRBV2 with TRBJ2-5; the D gene is possibly TRBD2 (6 bases). The germline gives CDR1 SNHLY, CDR2 FYNNEI. V was pared by 6 bases and J by 2 bases, with 13 bases between. The CDR3 loop spans 14 amino acids. CDR3 DNA sequence: TGTGCCAGCAGAGGGGACTCGTATCAAGAGACCCAGTACTTC. As protein: CASRGDSYQETQYF.

The rearrangement uses TRBV18 and TRBJ1-1, with TRBD1 matching 7 bases. The V segment lost 3 bases and the J segment 1 base; nucleotides outside the gene matches: 5. CDR3 length: 15 residues. Germline CDR1 reads KGHSH; CDR2 reads LQKENI. The CDR3 DNA reads as TGTGCCAGCTCACCGTCAGGGGGTAGGAACACTGAAGCTTTCTTT. It codes for CASSPSGGRNTEAFF.

This chain links TRBV6-6 with TRBJ1-1; a weak D match, TRBD1 (5 bases). V dropped 6 bases and J dropped 1 base, with 9 bases sitting between them. The germline gives CDR1 MNHNY, CDR2 SVGAGI (reference sequence). The CDR3 runs to 13 residues. As DNA, the CDR3 is TGTGCCAGCAGCTATGACAGGAACACTGAAGCTTTCTTT. Its protein is CASSYDRNTEAFF.

V gene TRBV29-1 combines with J gene TRBJ2-5; no firm D call. The assigned J gene may be wrong: the sequence end matches TRBJ2-7 better. CDR1 and CDR2 from the germline V gene are SQVTM and ANQGSEA. The CDR3 sequence is 13 residues long. CDR3 protein: CSVGPGDTYEQYF. The CDR3 DNA reads TGCAGCGTTGGTCCAGGCGATACCTACGAGCAGTACTTC.

CDR3 sequence reads: CASKVRPRLFLAGELFF. Here the CDR3 DNA reads TGCGCCAGCAAGGTCAGGCCGCGCCTTTTCTTGGCCGGGGAGCTGTTTTTT. V gene TRBV10-1 combines with J gene TRBJ2-2; D remains ambiguous. The length of the CDR3 is 17 residues. Germline V lookup: CDR1 WNHNN, CDR2 SYGVQD (reference sequence). The V gene lost 7 bases and the J gene lost 6 bases, with 24 bases spanning the gap.

The chain couples TRBV7-2 to TRBJ1-5; D gene uncertain. Per germline, CDR1 SGHTA and CDR2 FQGNSA. The CDR3 contains 13 residues. Trimming took 4 bases from V and 7 from J, leaving 11 bases between them. CDR3 sequence: CASSSSREQPQHF. CDR3 DNA: TGTGCCAGCAGCTCCTCCCGGGAGCAGCCCCAGCATTTT.

This chain uses TRBV29-1 with TRBJ2-5, with 11 nucleotides matching TRBD2. Germline loops: CDR1 SQVTM, CDR2 ANQGSEA. This CDR3 contains 19 residues. V gave up 0 bases and J gave up 0 bases; unmatched junction bases: 12. CDR3 sequence: CSVEDSSSGGSPYQETQYF. For the CDR3, the DNA is TGCAGCGTTGAAGATTCCTCTAGCGGGGGGTCCCCGTACCAAGAGACCCAGTACTTC.

The CDR3 region is CASSKGGQPFYEQYF. CDR3 in DNA: TGTGCCAGCAGCAAGGGTGGACAGCCCTTCTACGAGCAGTACTTC. The chain employs TRBV21-1 and TRBJ2-7; TRBD1 is the table's D call, not checked against the DNA. TRBV21-1 is noted as a pseudogene. CDR3 length: 15 residues.

The chain links TRBV5-1 to TRBJ2-3; perhaps TRBD2 as D (5 bases). This CDR3 contains 13 residues. The V gene lost 6 bases and the J gene lost 4 bases, with 12 bases spanning the gap. Per germline, CDR1 SGHRS and CDR2 YFSETQ. The DNA of the CDR3 is TGCGCCAGCACACTAGGGCAAGCAGATACGCAGTATTTT. Translated, it gives CASTLGQADTQYF.

V usage is TRBV9 and J usage is TRBJ2-1; TRBD1 agrees at 9 bases. After removal of 4 bases from V and 7 bases from J, the junction contained 6 bases not matched to a gene. The CDR3 has 14 residues. CDR1 and CDR2 (germline): SGDLS, YYNGEE. CDR3 in amino acids: CASSPTGGVNEQFF. CDR3 nucleotide sequence: TGTGCCAGCAGCCCAACAGGGGGCGTGAATGAGCAGTTCTTC.

The V call is TRBV30, the J call TRBJ2-5, with 8 bases identical to TRBD2. The V gene end was trimmed by 4 bases and the J gene end by 1 base; junction bases not matched to a gene: 8. This CDR3 is 15 amino acids long. The germline gives CDR1 GTSNPN, CDR2 SVGIG (reference sequence). CDR3 bases: TGTGCCTGGACTCCTCTAGCGGGTCCCCAAGAGACCCAGTACTTC. Translated: CAWTPLAGPQETQYF.

This chain connects TRBV9 to TRBJ2-3; 7 positions match TRBD2. The CDR3 sequence is 12 residues long. After removal of 4 bases from V and 6 bases from J, the junction contained 2 bases not matched to a gene. Germline CDR1 reads SGDLS; CDR2 reads YYNGEE. The CDR3 nucleotides read TGTGCCAGCAGCAATAGCGGGGATACGCAGTATTTT. Its translation: CASSNSGDTQYF.

The chain is built from TRBV7-2 and TRBJ2-7; 14 bases map to TRBD2. There are 15 residues in the CDR3. The J segment lost 2 bases and the V segment lost 5 bases, leaving 2 bases of the junction unmatched. In germline, CDR1 is SGHTA, CDR2 FQGNSA. In nucleotides, the CDR3 is TGTGCCAGCAGCAAGGGACTAGCGGGAGCCTACGAGCAGTACTTC. It encodes CASSKGLAGAYEQYF.

The genes are TRBV5-4 and TRBJ2-3, with 8 positions matching TRBD2. Germline V gives CDR1 SGHNT, CDR2 YYREEE (reference sequence). The CDR3 spans 16 residues. V lost 0 bases to trimming and J lost 6 bases; unmatched junction nucleotides: 9. CDR3 nucleotide sequence: TGTGCCAGCAGCTTGGGTGGGCGGGGGGCTAGGGATACGCAGTATTTT. This translates into CASSLGGRGARDTQYF.